This note documents a single T cell receptor beta chain sequence. No antigen is known for it. The PCR made use of 60 Vbeta and 13 Jbeta primers. The assay was immunoSEQ multiplex PCR, and TCRdb's table has in-frame clones only and misses some. This repertoire shows 80,000 to 100,000 clones, under 85% found once; its top ten account for roughly 7.3%. These data are taken from a study of cytomegalovirus exposure and HLA in healthy donors. Study-level findings and limits: The authors later found HLA-associated TCR beta chains more clonally expanded than equally common others. A likely sequencing artifact accounted for one observed cluster of highly shared sequence variants.

This receptor was identified in a man between 50 and 59 years old in good health and CMV-seropositive. The sequenced sample was PBMCs.

The CDR3 bases are TGTGCCAGCAGCGGACGCGACACTAGGGTCTACAATGAGCAGTTCTTC. It translates to CASSGRDTRVYNEQFF. V usage is TRBV5-4 and J usage is TRBJ2-1; possibly TRBD2 for D (5 bases). The V end was cut by 4 bases, the J end by 3 bases, with 17 bases between. The CDR3 has 16 residues. The V gene's germline CDR1 is SGHNT and CDR2 YYREEE (reference sequence).